The sequence of this T cell receptor (beta chain) was determined in a study of blood T cell repertoires in COVID-19. The wider study: Samples of COVID-19 (acute and convalescent) were obtained from the United States, Italy and Spain. T cells, B-cell-depleted T cells, or PBMCs provided the cDNA or gDNA that served as material.

How the authors handled the data: How many nucleated cells were present was estimated from reference gene primer amplification. Assay used: immunoSEQ multiplex PCR; TCRdb lists only in-frame clones, some missing. That table gives V, J and clone size, and the DNA gave D and trimming. Of about 62,000 clones listed, roughly 89% are singletons. Germline CDR1 SNHLY, CDR2 FYNNEI. This CDR3 is 14 amino acids long. The trim removed 6 bases at V and 3 bases at J, leaving 2 bases unmatched. The clonotype originates from a woman over 75 with acute or convalescent COVID-19. The V call is TRBV2, the J call TRBJ2-2; 9 bases are shared with TRBD1. Sequenced material: peripheral blood. CDR3 bases: TGTGCCAGCAGGCGGACAGGGGACACCGGGGAGCTGTTTTTT. Its translation: CASRRTGDTGELFF.